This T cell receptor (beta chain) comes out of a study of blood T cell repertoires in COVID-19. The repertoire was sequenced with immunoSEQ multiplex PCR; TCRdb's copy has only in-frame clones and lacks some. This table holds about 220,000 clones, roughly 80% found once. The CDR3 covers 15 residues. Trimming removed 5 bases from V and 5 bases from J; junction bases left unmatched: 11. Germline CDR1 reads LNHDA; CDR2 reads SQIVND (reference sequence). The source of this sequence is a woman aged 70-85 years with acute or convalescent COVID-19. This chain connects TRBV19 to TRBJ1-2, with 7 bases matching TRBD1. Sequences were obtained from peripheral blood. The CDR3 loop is CASSPAGQIYYGYTF. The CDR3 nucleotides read TGTGCCAGTAGTCCCGCGGGACAGATATATTATGGCTACACCTTC.